One sample yielded the 22 T cell receptor beta chains listed below, sequenced in a study of blood T cell repertoires in COVID-19. Only in-frame clones appear in the TCRdb table, and some are missing; sequencing was by immunoSEQ multiplex PCR. The table records hundreds of thousands of clones, around 86% of them present only once. Sequences were obtained from peripheral blood. These receptors all stem from a human donor in a cohort sampled during active COVID-19.

The V call is TRBV29-1, the J call TRBJ2-1, with D possibly TRBD2 on 6 matching bases. V lost 6 bases and J 1 base, leaving 10 bases between the germline ends. This CDR3 region has 13 residues. CDR1 and CDR2 from the germline V gene are SQVTM and ANQGSEA. The CDR3 sequence: CSVRGGSYNEQFF. The CDR3 DNA is TGCAGCGTCCGGGGAGGATCCTACAATGAGCAGTTCTTC.

On this clone: Other DNA sequences in the same sample also yield this CDR3. V gene TRBV28 combines with J gene TRBJ1-5, with 9 bases identical to TRBD1. CDR3 size: 13 residues. The V gene's germline CDR1 is MDHEN and CDR2 SYDVKM. V lost 6 bases to trimming and J lost 5 bases; unmatched junction nucleotides: 2. The CDR3 loop is CASRRTGDQPQHF. The CDR3, as DNA: TGTGCCAGCAGACGGACAGGGGATCAGCCCCAGCATTTT.

This chain uses TRBV20-1 with TRBJ1-2; D not resolved. The ends were cut back, 3 bases at V and 8 bases at J, with 19 bases in the middle. Germline loops: CDR1 DFQATT, CDR2 SNEGSKA (reference sequence). The CDR3 loop spans 14 amino acids. The CDR3 sequence: CSASSDREVGGYTF. CDR3 coding DNA: TGCAGTGCTAGTTCTGACCGGGAAGTAGGGGGCTACACCTTC.

This clone occurred once. J is TRBJ2-1 and V is TRBV7-2; 11 nucleotides match TRBD2. V shed 2 bases and J 3 bases; nucleotides not matched to a gene: 6. Germline loops: CDR1 SGHTA, CDR2 FQGNSA. The CDR3 has 17 residues. The CDR3 loop reads CASSLSTSGDLYNEQFF. The CDR3, as DNA: TGTGCCAGCAGCTTATCGACTAGCGGGGACCTCTACAATGAGCAGTTCTTC.

The CDR3 coding sequence is TGTGCCAGCAGACGGAGTTCCCTCGCTAATGAAAAACTGTTTTTT. Protein: CASRRSSLANEKLFF. V is TRBV7-2 and J is TRBJ1-4; D uncertain. The CDR3 length is 15 residues. Germline loops: CDR1 SGHTA, CDR2 FQGNSA. Deletions cut 6 bases from V and 3 bases from J, with 14 bases between.

The rearrangement links TRBV6-5 to TRBJ1-2; 10 bases align to TRBD1. CDR3 length equals 13 residues. V gave up 7 bases and J gave up 4 bases; unmatched junction bases: 3. Germline V gene sequence: CDR1 MNHEY, CDR2 SVGAGI. The CDR3: CASKRTGGYGYTF. The DNA for the CDR3 is TGTGCCAGCAAGAGGACAGGGGGCTATGGCTACACCTTC.

The chain employs TRBV6-1 and TRBJ2-7; tentatively, D is TRBD1 (5 bases). Germline V gives CDR1 MNHNS, CDR2 SASEGT. The CDR3 runs to 16 residues. The V end lost 0 bases, the J end lost 4 bases, and 16 bases lay between the germline ends. This CDR3 reads CASSEAAARVGYEQYF. DNA of the CDR3: TGTGCCAGCAGTGAAGCGGCCGCCAGGGTTGGATACGAGCAGTACTTC.

The CDR3 nucleotides read TGCAGCGTTGCTCAGCGGGAGCCCCACTACAATGAGCAGTTCTTC. The encoded protein is CSVAQREPHYNEQFF. The chain links TRBV29-1 to TRBJ2-1; 8 nucleotides match TRBD2. The germline CDR1 and CDR2 sequences are SQVTM and ANQGSEA. The CDR3 contains 15 residues. V was pared by 4 bases and J by 3 bases, with 8 bases of the junction left unmatched.

The J gene is TRBJ2-5, the V gene TRBV30, with a tentative D call TRBD1 (6 bases). Trimming left V 0 bases short and J 5 bases short, with 16 bases between. The germline gives CDR1 GTSNPN, CDR2 SVGIG (reference sequence). The CDR3 is 15 residues long. The DNA for the CDR3 is TGTGCCTGGAGTGTACAATATGGTAGGGGGGAGACCCAGTACTTC. Protein sequence: CAWSVQYGRGETQYF. Drawing the rest from reference TRBV30 and TRBJ2-5, the complete variable domain is SQTIHQWPATLVQPVGSPLSLECTVEGTSNPNLYWYRQAAGRGLQLLFYSVGIGQISSEVPQNLSASRPQDRQFILSSKKLLLSDSGFYLCAWSVQYGRGETQYFGPGTRLLVL.

V is TRBV3-1 (or the pseudogene TRBV3-2) and J is TRBJ2-5; D ambiguous. Germline V gene sequence: CDR1 LGHDT, CDR2 YNNKEL (reference sequence). V lost 1 base to trimming and J lost 4 bases, with 7 bases between them. This CDR3 spans 13 amino acids. CDR3 coding DNA: TGTGCCAGCAGCCAAGCGTCGTTAGAGACCCAGTACTTC. Translated: CASSQASLETQYF.

The chain is built from TRBV7-9 and TRBJ2-7, with 9 nucleotides matching TRBD1. The germline gives CDR1 SEHNR, CDR2 FQNEAQ (reference sequence). V dropped 5 bases and J dropped 4; count of bases not matched to a gene: 6. The length of the CDR3 is 14 residues. DNA of the CDR3: TGTGCCAGCAGCCAAACCGACAGGGGGTACGAGCAGTACTTC. It yields the protein CASSQTDRGYEQYF. Filled out from reference TRBV7-9 and TRBJ2-7, the complete variable domain reads DTGVSQNPRHKITKRGQNVTFRCDPISEHNRLYWYRQTLGQGPEFLTYFQNEAQLEKSRLLSDRFSAERPKGSFSTLEIQRTEQGDSAMYLCASSQTDRGYEQYFGPGTRLTVT.

The rearrangement links TRBV6-4 to TRBJ2-1, with 11 bases lining up with TRBD2. Trimming cost V 8 bases and J 7 bases; bases outside gene matches: 16. CDR1 is MRHNA, CDR2 SNTAGT, per germline. The CDR3 totals 17 residues. As DNA, the CDR3 is TGTGCCAGCCCCGCCCCCCTACTAGCGGGAGAGGGGAATGAGCAGTTCTTC. Residues: CASPAPLLAGEGNEQFF.

The V call is TRBV6-5, the J call TRBJ1-3; TRBD1 matches at 10 bases. The CDR3 covers 15 residues. J lost 3 bases, V lost 6 bases, and 5 bases had no gene match. From germline, CDR1 is MNHEY and CDR2 SVGAGI. The CDR3 DNA reads as TGTGCCAGCAGAACTTGGACAGGGGGTGGAAACACCATATATTTT. Its translation: CASRTWTGGGNTIYF.

The genes are TRBV3-1 (or the pseudogene TRBV3-2) and TRBJ2-5; TRBD1 aligns across 9 bases. This CDR3 comprises 13 residues. V trimming: 8 bases; J trimming: 5 bases; junction bases outside the gene matches: 6. Germline values: CDR1 LGHDT, CDR2 YNNKEL (reference sequence). The CDR3 bases are TGTGCCAGCTTGGGACAGGGTGAGGAGACCCAGTACTTC. It specifies CASLGQGEETQYF.

The chain is built from TRBV19 and TRBJ2-5; 7 bases are shared with TRBD1. Germline V CDR1 and CDR2: LNHDA, SQIVND (reference sequence). The trim removed 5 bases at V and 2 bases at J, leaving 2 bases unmatched. This CDR3 has 13 amino acids. The CDR3 region is CASSLGQQETQYF. The DNA of the CDR3 is TGTGCCAGTAGTTTGGGACAGCAAGAGACCCAGTACTTC.

The V gene is TRBV5-5, the J gene TRBJ2-2; 8 nucleotides align to TRBD2. V gave up 3 bases and J gave up 4 bases; unmatched junction bases: 2. Looked up from germline, CDR1 is SGHKS and CDR2 is YYEKEE (reference sequence). The CDR3 runs 14 residues. CDR3 residues: CASSSGTSTGELFF. The CDR3 DNA reads TGTGCCAGCAGCTCAGGGACTAGCACCGGGGAGCTGTTTTTT. The full variable domain, with the rest looked up from reference TRBV5-5 and TRBJ2-2, is DAGVTQSPTHLIKTRGQQVTLRCSPISGHKSVSWYQQVLGQGPQFIFQYYEKEERGRGNFPDRFSARQFPNYSSELNVNALLLGDSALYLCASSSGTSTGELFFGEGSRLTVL.

The chain carries TRBV3-1 (or the pseudogene TRBV3-2) and TRBJ2-7, with TRBD2 as a possible D gene (6 bases). This CDR3 is built from 15 residues. V lost 5 bases and J lost 3, with 17 bases in between. Germline V gene sequence: CDR1 LGHDT, CDR2 YNNKEL (reference sequence). The CDR3 DNA follows: TGTGCCAGCAGCTCTTACTCCGGGAGAAGCTACGAGCAGTACTTC. Translated: CASSSYSGRSYEQYF.

This chain links TRBV4-2 with TRBJ1-5; 10 positions match TRBD1. Germline CDR1 LGHNA, CDR2 YNFKEQ. V was clipped by 0 bases and J by 4 bases; unmatched bases: 6. The CDR3 sequence is 17 residues long. This chain's CDR3 is CASSQDRQGARNQPQHF. The CDR3 DNA reads TGTGCCAGCAGCCAAGATCGACAGGGGGCGAGGAATCAGCCCCAGCATTTT.

The chain uses TRBV9 and TRBJ2-2, with D possibly TRBD2 on 5 matching bases. Germline V CDR1 and CDR2: SGDLS, YYNGEE. The CDR3 consists of 16 residues. The germline V and J ends were trimmed by 4 bases and 6 bases, with 19 bases remaining between them. The DNA for the CDR3 is TGTGCCAGCAGCTTCGCGAGCGGAAGGGTGGCCGGGGAGCTGTTTTTT. Its protein product is CASSFASGRVAGELFF.

The DNA for the CDR3 is TGTGCCAGCAGCAGAGGGGGCGCGACCGAGCAGTACTTC. It yields the protein CASSRGGATEQYF. The chain uses TRBV7-8 and TRBJ2-7, with 7 nucleotides matching TRBD1. Germline assignment: CDR1 SGHVS and CDR2 FQNEAQ. The J segment lost 6 bases and the V segment lost 5 bases, leaving 7 bases of the junction unmatched. The CDR3 runs 13 residues.

The gene calls are TRBV15 and TRBJ1-5; D remains ambiguous. V lost 2 bases to trimming and J lost 10 bases, with 18 bases between them. The germline gives CDR1 LNHNV, CDR2 YYDKDF (reference sequence). The CDR3 runs to 15 residues. The CDR3 coding sequence is TGTGCCACCAGCAGACCACCTATCGGGGTTGATCCCCAGCATTTT. Residues: CATSRPPIGVDPQHF.

The chain carries TRBV10-3 and TRBJ2-3, with 10 bases aligning to TRBD1. Germline CDR1 is ENHRY and CDR2 is SYGVKD. Trimming removed 2 bases from V and 1 base from J; junction bases left unmatched: 0. The CDR3 runs 15 residues. CDR3 loop: CAISEGTGGTDTQYF. The CDR3 DNA follows: TGTGCCATCAGTGAGGGGACAGGGGGCACAGATACGCAGTATTTT.